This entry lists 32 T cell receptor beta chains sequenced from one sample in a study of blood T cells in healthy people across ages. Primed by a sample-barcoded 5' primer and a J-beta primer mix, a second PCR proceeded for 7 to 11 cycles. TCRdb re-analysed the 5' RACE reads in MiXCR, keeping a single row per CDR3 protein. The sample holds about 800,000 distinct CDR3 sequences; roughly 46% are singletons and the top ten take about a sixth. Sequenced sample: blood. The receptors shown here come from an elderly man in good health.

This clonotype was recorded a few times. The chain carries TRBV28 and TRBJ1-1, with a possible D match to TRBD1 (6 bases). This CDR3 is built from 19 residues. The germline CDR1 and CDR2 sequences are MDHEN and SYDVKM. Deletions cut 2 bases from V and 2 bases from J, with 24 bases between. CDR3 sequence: CASSLRGRIRGGGNTEAFF. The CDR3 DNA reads TGTGCCAGCAGTTTACGGGGCCGAATAAGAGGGGGGGGAAACACTGAAGCTTTCTTT.

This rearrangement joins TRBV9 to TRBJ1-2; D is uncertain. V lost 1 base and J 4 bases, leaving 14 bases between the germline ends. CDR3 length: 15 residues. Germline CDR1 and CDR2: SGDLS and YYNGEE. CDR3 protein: CASSVTAESSYGYTF. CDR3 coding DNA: TGTGCCAGCAGCGTAACAGCAGAATCTTCCTATGGCTACACCTTC.

CDR3 loop: CSASSDGQTEAFF. The CDR3 DNA sequence: TGCAGTGCTTCCTCGGACGGTCAAACTGAAGCTTTCTTT. The genes are TRBV20-1 and TRBJ1-1; D is undetermined. Germline V lookup: CDR1 DFQATT, CDR2 SNEGSKA (reference sequence). The CDR3 is 13 residues long. Trimming stripped 5 bases from V and 5 bases from J, with 15 bases between.

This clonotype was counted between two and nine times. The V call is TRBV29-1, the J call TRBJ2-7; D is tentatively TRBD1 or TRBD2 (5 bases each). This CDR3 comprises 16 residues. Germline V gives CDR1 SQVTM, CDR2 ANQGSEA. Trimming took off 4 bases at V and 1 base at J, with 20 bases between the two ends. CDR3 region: CSVAVRGRGVSYEQYF. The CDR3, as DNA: TGCAGCGTTGCAGTCCGGGGACGCGGTGTGTCCTACGAGCAGTACTTC.

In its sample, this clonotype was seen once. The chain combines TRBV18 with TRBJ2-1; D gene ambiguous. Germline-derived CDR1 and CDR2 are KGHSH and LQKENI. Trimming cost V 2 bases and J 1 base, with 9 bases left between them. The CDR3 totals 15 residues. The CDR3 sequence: CASSPATDSYNEQFF. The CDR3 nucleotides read TGTGCCAGCTCACCAGCTACGGATTCCTACAATGAGCAGTTCTTC.

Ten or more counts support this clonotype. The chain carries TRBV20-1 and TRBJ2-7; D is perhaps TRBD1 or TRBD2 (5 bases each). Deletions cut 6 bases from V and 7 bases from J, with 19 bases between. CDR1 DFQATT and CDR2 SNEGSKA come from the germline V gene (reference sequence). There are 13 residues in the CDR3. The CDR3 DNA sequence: TGCAGTGCAATCAGGGTCAGCCCGGGGGAGCAGTACTTC. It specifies CSAIRVSPGEQYF.

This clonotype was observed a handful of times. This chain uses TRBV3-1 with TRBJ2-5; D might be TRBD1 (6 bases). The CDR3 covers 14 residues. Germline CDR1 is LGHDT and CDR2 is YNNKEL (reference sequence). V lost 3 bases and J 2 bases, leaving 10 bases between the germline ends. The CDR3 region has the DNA TGTGCCAGCAGCCACAGGGACAAACAAGAGACCCAGTACTTC. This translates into CASSHRDKQETQYF.

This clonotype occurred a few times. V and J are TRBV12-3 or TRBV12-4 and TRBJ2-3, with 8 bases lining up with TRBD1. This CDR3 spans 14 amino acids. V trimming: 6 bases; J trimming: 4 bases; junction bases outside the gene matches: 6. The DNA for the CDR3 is TGTGCCAGCAGACTTCCAGGGGGCGCAGATACGCAGTATTTT. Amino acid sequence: CASRLPGGADTQYF.

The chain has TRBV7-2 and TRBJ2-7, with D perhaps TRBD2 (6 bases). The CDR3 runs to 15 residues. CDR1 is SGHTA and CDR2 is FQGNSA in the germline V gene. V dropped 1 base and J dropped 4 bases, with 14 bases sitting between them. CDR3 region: CASSLEVAGRYEQYF. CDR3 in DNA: TGTGCCAGCAGCTTAGAAGTGGCGGGAAGGTACGAGCAGTACTTC.

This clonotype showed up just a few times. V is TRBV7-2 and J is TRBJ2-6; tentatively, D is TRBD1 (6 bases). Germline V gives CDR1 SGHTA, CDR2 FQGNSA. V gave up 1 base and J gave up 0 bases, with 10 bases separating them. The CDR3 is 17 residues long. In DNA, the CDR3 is TGTGCCAGCAGCTTAGTTGGCAGGGGCTCTGGGGCCAACGTCCTGACTTTC. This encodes CASSLVGRGSGANVLTF.

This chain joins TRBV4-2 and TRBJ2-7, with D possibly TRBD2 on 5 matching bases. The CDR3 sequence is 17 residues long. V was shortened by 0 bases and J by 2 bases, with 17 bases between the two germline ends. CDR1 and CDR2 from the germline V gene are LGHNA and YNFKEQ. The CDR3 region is CASSQELLGGAAYEQYF. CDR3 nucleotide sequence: TGTGCCAGCAGCCAAGAGCTGTTGGGCGGAGCGGCCTACGAGCAGTACTTC.

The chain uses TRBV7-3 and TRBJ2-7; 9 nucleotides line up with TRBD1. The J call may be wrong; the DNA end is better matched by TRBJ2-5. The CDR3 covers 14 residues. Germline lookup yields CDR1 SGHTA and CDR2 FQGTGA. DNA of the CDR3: TGTGCCAGCAGCAAGGGACAGGGCGGCGAGACCCAGTACTTC. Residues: CASSKGQGGETQYF.

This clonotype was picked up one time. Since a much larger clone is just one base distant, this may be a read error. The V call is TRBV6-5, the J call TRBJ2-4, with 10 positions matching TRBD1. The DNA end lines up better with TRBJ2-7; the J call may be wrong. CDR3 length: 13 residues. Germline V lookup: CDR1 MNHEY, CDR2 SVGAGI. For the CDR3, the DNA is TGTGTCAGCCTCCGGGACAGGGGATCCGAGCAGTACTTC. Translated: CVSLRDRGSEQYF.

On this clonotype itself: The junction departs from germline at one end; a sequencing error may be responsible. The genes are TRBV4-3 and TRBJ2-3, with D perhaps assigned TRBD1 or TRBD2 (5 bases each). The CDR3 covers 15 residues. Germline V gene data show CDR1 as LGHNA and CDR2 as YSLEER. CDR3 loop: CVSSQYWDARDTQYF. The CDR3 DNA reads TGCGTCAGCAGCCAATACTGGGACGCTCGAGATACGCAGTATTTT.

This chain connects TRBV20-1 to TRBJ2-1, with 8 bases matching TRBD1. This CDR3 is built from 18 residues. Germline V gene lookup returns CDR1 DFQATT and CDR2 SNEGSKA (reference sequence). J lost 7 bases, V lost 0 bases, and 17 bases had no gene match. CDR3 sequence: CSARDRTGTVVAINEQFF. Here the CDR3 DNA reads TGCAGTGCTAGAGACCGGACAGGGACAGTAGTAGCGATAAATGAGCAGTTCTTC.

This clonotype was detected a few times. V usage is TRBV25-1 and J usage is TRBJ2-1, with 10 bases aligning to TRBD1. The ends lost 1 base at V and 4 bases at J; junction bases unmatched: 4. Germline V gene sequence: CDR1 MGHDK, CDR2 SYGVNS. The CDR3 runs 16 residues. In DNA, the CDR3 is TGTGCCAGCAGTGAATTCGGGACAGGGGTTTACAATGAGCAGTTCTTC. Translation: CASSEFGTGVYNEQFF.

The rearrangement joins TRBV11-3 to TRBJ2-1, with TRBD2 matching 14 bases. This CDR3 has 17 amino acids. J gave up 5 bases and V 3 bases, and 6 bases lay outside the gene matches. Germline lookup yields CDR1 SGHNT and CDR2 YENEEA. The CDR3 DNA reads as TGTGCCAGCAGCTTCCCGACTAGCGGGAGGGGACACAATGAGCAGTTCTTC. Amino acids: CASSFPTSGRGHNEQFF.

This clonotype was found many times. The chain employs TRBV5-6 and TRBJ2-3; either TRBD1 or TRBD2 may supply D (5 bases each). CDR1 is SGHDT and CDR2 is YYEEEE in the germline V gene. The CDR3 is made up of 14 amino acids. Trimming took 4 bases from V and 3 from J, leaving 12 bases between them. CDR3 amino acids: CASSPGASTDTQYF. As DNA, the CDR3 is TGTGCCAGCAGCCCCGGGGCGTCGACAGATACGCAGTATTTT.

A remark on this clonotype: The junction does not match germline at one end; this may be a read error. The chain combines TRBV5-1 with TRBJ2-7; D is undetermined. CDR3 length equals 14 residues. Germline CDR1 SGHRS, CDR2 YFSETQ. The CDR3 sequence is CASSLPGRSYEQCF. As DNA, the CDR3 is TGCGCCAGCAGCTTGCCGGGCCGCTCCTACGAGCAGTGCTTC.

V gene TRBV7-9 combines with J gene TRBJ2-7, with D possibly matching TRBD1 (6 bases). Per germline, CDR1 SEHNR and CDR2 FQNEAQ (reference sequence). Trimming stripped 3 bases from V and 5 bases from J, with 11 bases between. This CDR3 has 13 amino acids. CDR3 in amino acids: CASSFSGVHEQYF. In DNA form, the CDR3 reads TGTGCCAGCAGCTTTTCAGGGGTCCACGAGCAGTACTTC.

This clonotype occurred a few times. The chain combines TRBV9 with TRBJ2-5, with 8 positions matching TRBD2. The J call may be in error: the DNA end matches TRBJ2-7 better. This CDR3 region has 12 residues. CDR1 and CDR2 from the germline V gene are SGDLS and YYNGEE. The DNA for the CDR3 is TGTGCCATGGCGGCGGGAGGTCACGAGCAGTACTTC. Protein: CAMAAGGHEQYF.

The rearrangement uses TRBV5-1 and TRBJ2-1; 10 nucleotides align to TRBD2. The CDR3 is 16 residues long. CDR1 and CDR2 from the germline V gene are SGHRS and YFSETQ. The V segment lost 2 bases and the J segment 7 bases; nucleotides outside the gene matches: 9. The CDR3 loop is CASSLRAGGLGNEQFF. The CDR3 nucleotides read TGCGCCAGCAGCTTACGAGCGGGAGGGCTGGGTAATGAGCAGTTCTTC.

CDR3 sequence reads: CASSPVDSGCNEQFF. Written as DNA, the CDR3 is TGTGCCAGCAGCCCGGTCGATAGCGGCTGCAATGAGCAGTTCTTC. V usage is TRBV7-6 and J usage is TRBJ2-1; D may be TRBD2 (6 bases). The CDR3 extends over 15 amino acids. The germline gives CDR1 SGHVS, CDR2 FNYEAQ. V lost 5 bases, J lost 6 bases, and 17 bases lay in between. Using reference TRBV7-6 and TRBJ2-1 for the parts outside the CDR3, the full variable domain is GAGVSQSPRYKVTKRGQDVALRCDPISGHVSLYWYRQALGQGPEFLTYFNYEAQQDKSGLPNDRFSAERPEGSISTLTIQRTEQRDSAMYRCASSPVDSGCNEQFFGPGTRLTVL.

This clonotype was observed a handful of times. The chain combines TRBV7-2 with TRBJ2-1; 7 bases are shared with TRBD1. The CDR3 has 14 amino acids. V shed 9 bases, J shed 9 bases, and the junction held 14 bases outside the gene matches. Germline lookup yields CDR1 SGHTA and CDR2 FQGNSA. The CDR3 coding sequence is TGTGCCAGTAGCCGGGACAGTAGTTCGGGTGAGCAGTTCTTC. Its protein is CASSRDSSSGEQFF.

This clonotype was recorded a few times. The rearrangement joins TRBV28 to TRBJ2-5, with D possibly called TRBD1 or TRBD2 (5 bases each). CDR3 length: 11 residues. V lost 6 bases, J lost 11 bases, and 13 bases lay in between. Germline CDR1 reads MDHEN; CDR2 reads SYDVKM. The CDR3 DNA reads TGTGCCAGCAGCCAATCAGAGGGGCAGTACTTC. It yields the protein CASSQSEGQYF.

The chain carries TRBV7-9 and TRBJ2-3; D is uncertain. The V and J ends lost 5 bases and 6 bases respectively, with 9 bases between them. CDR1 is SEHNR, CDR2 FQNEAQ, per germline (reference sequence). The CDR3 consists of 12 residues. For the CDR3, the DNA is TGTGCCAGCAGCCCCGTTGGGGATACGCAGTATTTT. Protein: CASSPVGDTQYF.

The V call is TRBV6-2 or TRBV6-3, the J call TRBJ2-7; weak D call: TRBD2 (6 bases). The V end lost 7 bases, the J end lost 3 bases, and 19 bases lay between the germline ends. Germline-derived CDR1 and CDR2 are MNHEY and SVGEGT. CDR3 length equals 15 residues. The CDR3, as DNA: TGTGCCAGCACCCGACGGGACTTCTCGAACTACGAGCAGTACTTC. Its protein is CASTRRDFSNYEQYF.

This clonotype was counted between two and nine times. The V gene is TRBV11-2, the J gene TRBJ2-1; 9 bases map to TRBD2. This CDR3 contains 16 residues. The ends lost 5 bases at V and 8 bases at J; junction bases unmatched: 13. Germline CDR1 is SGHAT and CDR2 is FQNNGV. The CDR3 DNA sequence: TGTGCCAGCAGCAACCGAGGGCTAGCGGGAAGGGATGAGCAGTTCTTC. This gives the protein CASSNRGLAGRDEQFF.

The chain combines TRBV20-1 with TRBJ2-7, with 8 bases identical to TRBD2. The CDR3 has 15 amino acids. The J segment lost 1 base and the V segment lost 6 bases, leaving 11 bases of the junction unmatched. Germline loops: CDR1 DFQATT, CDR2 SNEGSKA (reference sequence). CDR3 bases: TGCAGTGCCAATAGCGGGACTCCCTCATCCTACGAGCAGTACTTC. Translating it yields CSANSGTPSSYEQYF.

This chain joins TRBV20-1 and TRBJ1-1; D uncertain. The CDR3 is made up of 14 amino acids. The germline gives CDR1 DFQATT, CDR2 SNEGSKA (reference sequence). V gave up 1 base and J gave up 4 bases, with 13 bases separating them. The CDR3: CSARGQLDGTEAFF. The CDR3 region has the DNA TGCAGTGCTAGAGGGCAGTTGGACGGCACTGAAGCTTTCTTT.

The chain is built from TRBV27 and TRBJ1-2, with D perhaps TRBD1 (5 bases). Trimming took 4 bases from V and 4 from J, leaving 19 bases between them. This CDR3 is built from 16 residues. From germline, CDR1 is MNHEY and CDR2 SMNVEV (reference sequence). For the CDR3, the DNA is TGTGCCAGCAGTTCCCTTGACAGCCAAGGCGCCTATGGCTACACCTTC. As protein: CASSSLDSQGAYGYTF.

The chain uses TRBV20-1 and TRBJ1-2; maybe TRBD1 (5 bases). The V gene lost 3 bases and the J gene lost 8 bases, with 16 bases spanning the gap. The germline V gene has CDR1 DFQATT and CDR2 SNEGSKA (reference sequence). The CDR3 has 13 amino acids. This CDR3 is CSARSRATRGYTF. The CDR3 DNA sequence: TGCAGTGCTAGGAGCAGGGCAACGCGCGGCTACACCTTC.